This T cell receptor beta chain came from a study of shared clonotypes between healthy human individuals. Study outcomes and limitations: Richness estimates generally favored naive over memory subsets.

Details on this clone: The antigen is unknown.

The CDR3 extends over 15 amino acids. In germline, CDR1 is SNHLY, CDR2 FYNNEI. The V end lost 1 base, the J end lost 0 bases, and 4 bases lay between the germline ends. Clones were sequenced by immunoSEQ multiplex PCR, and TCRdb holds only the in-frame ones, with some missing. Among hundreds of thousands of clones listed, roughly 96% were seen once. Naivety among CD8 cells was defined by CD45RO negativity and positive CCR7 selection, thereby excluding terminally differentiated effector memory CD45RA+ cells. The chain carries TRBV2 and TRBJ2-6; D ambiguous. The source material was naive CD8+ T cells sorted from blood. This TCR came from a woman aged 25-40 years in good health. This chain's CDR3 is CASSEVPSGANVLTF. CDR3 coding DNA: TGTGCCAGCAGTGAAGTACCCTCTGGGGCCAACGTCCTGACTTTC.